This TCR beta chain was observed in a study of T-cell reconstitution after alpha-beta-depleted transplantation in children. The authors prepared the TCRbeta library with unique molecular identifiers. In TCRdb, the PCR reads were re-called with MiXCR into one record per CDR3 protein. The repertoire holds a few hundred thousand distinct CDR3 sequences, with 15% to 20% as singletons. This clonotype has a count of ten or more. The V end was cut by 7 bases, the J end by 8 bases, with 14 bases between. The CDR3 spans 13 residues. Germline V lookup: CDR1 SNHLY, CDR2 FYNNEI. V usage is TRBV2 and J usage is TRBJ1-4; possible D gene TRBD1, 5 bases. This clonotype was obtained from a human donor who donated a stem cell graft to a child with acute lymphoblastic leukemia. This sample comprised PBMCs from the stem cell graft donor, obtained from the stem cell graft. CDR3: CASTEGFYEKLFF. The DNA of the CDR3 is TGTGCCAGCACCGAGGGGTTTTACGAAAAACTGTTTTTT. Full variable domain (missing parts from reference TRBV2 and TRBJ1-4): EPEVTQTPSHQVTQMGQEVILRCVPISNHLYFYWYRQILGQKVEFLVSFYNNEISEKSEIFDDQFSVERPDGSNFTLKIRSTKLEDSAMYFCASTEGFYEKLFFGSGTQLSVL.